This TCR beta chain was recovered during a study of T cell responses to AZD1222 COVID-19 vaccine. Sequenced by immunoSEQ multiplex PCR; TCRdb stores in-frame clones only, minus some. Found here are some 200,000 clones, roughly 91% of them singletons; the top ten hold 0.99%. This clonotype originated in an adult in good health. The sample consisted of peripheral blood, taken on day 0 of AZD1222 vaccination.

The CDR3 spells CASSQTSAQETQYF. The CDR3 bases are TGCGCCAGCAGCCAAACTAGCGCACAAGAGACCCAGTACTTC. The chain employs TRBV4-1 and TRBJ2-5, with 7 positions matching TRBD2. The germline V gene encodes CDR1 MGHRA and CDR2 YSYEKL. With 2 bases clipped from V and 2 bases from J, the junction kept 2 bases outside the gene matches. The length of the CDR3 is 14 residues.